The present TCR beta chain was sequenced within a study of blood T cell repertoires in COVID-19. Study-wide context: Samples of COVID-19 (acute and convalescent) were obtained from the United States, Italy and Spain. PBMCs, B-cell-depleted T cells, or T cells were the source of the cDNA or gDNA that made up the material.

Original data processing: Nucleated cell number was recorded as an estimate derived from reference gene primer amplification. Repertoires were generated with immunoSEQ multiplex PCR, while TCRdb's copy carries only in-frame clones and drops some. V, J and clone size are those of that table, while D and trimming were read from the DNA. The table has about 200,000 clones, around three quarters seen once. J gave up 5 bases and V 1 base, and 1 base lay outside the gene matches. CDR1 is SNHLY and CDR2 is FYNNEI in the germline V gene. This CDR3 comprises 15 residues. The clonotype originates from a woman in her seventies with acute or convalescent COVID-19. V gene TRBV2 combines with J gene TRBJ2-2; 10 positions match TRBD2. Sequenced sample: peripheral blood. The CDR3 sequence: CASSEGAGGTGELFF. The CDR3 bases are TGTGCCAGCAGTGAAGGAGCGGGAGGGACCGGGGAGCTGTTTTTT.